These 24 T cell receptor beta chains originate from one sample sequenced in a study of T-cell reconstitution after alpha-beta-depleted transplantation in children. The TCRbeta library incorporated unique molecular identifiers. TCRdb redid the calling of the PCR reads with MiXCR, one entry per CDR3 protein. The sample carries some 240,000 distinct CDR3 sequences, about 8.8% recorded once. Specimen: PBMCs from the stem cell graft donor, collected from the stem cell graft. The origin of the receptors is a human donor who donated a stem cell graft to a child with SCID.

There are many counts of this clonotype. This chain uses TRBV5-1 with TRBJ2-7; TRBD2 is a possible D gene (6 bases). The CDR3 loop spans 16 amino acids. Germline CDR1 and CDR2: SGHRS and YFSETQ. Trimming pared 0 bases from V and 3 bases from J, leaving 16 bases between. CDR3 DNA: TGCGCCAGCAGCTTGGGATCGGGGGACCCGCTCTACGAGCAGTACTTC. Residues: CASSLGSGDPLYEQYF.

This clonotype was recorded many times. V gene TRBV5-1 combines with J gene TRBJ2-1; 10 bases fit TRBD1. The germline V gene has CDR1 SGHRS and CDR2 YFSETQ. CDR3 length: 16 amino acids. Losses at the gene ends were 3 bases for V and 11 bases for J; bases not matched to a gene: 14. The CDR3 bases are TGCGCCAGCAGCTCTGCCGGGACAGGGGCTGAAGAAAAGCAGTTCTTC. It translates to CASSSAGTGAEEKQFF. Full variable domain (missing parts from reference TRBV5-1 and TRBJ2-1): KAGVTQTPRYLIKTRGQQVTLSCSPISGHRSVSWYQQTPGQGLQFLFEYFSETQRNKGNFPGRFSGRQFSNSRSEMNVSTLELGDSALYLCASSSAGTGAEEKQFFGPGTRLTVL.

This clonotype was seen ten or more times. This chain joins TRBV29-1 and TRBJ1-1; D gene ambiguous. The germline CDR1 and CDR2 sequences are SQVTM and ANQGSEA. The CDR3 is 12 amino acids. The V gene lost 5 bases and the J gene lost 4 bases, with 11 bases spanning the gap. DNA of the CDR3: TGCAGCGTTCGTGGGCGAGGCACTGAAGCTTTCTTT. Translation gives CSVRGRGTEAFF.

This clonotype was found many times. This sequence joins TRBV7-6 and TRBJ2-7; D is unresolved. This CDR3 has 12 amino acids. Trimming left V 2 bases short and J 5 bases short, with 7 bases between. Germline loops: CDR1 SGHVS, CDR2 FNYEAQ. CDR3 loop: CASSLLPDEQYF. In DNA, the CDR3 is TGTGCCAGCAGCTTATTACCGGACGAGCAGTACTTC.

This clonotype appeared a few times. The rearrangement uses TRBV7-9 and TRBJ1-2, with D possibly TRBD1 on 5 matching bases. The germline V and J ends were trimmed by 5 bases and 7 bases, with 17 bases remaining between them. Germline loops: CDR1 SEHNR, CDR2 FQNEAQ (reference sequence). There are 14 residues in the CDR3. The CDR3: CASSPGTPTIGYTF. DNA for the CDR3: TGTGCCAGCAGCCCCGGGACGCCAACTATTGGCTACACCTTC.

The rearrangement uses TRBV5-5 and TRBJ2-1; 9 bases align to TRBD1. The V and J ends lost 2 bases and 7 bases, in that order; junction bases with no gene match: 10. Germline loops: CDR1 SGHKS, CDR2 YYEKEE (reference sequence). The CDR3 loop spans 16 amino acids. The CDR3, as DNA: TGTGCCAGCAGCTTCCCTATGGGACAGGGAGGGAATGAGCAGTTCTTC. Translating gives CASSFPMGQGGNEQFF. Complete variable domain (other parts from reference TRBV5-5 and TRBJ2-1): DAGVTQSPTHLIKTRGQQVTLRCSPISGHKSVSWYQQVLGQGPQFIFQYYEKEERGRGNFPDRFSARQFPNYSSELNVNALLLGDSALYLCASSFPMGQGGNEQFFGPGTRLTVL.

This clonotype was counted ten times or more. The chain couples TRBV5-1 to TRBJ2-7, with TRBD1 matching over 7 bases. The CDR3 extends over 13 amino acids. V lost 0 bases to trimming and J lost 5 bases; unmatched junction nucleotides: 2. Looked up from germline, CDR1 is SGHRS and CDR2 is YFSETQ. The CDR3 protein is CASSLDRGNEQYF. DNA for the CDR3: TGCGCCAGCAGCTTGGACAGGGGAAACGAGCAGTACTTC.

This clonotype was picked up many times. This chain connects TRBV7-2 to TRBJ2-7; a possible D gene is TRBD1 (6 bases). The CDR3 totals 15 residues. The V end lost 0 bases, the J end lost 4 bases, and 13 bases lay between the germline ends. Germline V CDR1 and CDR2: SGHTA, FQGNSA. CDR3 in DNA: TGTGCCAGCAGCTTAGCCAGGGGAGAGCTATACGAGCAGTACTTC. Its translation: CASSLARGELYEQYF.

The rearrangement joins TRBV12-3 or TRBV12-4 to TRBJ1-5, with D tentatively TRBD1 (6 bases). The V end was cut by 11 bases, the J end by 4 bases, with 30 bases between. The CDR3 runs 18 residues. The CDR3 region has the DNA TGTGCCTTCAGTTCAGGGGTCCCCGGAGGTCGGCTGAATCAGCCCCAGCATTTT. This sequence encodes CAFSSGVPGGRLNQPQHF.

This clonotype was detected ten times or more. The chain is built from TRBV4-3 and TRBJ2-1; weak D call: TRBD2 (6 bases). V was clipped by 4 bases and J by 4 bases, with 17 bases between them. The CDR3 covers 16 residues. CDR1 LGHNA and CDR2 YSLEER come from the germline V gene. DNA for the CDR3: TGCGCCAGCAGCCCCTCGGGGGAGGCCCCTTACAATGAGCAGTTCTTC. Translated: CASSPSGEAPYNEQFF.

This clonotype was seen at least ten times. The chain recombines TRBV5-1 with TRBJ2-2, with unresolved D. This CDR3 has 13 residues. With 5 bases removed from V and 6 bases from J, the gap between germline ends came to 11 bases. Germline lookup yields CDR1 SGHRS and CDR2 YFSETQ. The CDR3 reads CASSPLSSGELFF. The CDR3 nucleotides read TGCGCCAGCAGTCCCCTTTCGTCCGGGGAGCTGTTTTTT.

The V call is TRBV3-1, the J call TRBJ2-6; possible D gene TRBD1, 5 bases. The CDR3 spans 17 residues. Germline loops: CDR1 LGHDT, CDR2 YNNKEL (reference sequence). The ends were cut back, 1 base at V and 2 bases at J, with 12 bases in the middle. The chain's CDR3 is CASSQVLLGAGANVLTF. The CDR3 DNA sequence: TGTGCCAGCAGCCAAGTTCTATTAGGGGCTGGGGCCAACGTCCTGACTTTC.

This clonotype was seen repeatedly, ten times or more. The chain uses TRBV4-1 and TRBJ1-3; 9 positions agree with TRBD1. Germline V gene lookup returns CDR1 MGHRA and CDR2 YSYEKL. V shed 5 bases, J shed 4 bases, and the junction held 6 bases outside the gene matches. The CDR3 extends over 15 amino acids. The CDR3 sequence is CASSASQGAGNTIYF. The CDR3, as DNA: TGCGCCAGCAGCGCCTCACAGGGGGCGGGAAACACCATATATTTT.

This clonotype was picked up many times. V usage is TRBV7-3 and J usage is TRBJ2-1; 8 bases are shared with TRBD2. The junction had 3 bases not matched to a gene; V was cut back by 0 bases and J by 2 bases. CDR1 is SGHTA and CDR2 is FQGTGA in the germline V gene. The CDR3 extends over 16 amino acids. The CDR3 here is CASSLTGGGTYNEQFF. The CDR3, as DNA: TGTGCCAGCAGCTTAACGGGCGGGGGGACCTACAATGAGCAGTTCTTC.

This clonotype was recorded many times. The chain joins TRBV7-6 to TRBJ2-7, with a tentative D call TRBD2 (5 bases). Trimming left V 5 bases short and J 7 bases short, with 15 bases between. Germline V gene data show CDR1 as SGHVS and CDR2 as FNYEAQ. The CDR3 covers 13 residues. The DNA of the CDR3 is TGTGCCAGCAGCCTTAAGAGGGCCGGGGAGCAGTACTTC. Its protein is CASSLKRAGEQYF.

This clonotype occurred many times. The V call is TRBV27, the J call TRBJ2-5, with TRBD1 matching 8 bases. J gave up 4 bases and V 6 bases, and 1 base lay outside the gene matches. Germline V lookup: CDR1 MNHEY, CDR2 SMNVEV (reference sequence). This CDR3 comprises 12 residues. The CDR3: CASRQGVETQYF. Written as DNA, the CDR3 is TGTGCCAGCAGACAGGGGGTAGAGACCCAGTACTTC.

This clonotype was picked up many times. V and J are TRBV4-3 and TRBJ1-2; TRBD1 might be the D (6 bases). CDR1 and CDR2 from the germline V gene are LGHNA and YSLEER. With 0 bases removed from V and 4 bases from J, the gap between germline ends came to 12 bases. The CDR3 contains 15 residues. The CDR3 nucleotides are TGCGCCAGCAGCCAAGACAGGGGCAGAAGCTATGGCTACACCTTC. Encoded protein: CASSQDRGRSYGYTF.

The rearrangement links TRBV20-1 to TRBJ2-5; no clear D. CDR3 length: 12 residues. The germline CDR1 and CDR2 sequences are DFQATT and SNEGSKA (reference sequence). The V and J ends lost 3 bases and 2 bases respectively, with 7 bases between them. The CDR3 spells CSASRVQETQYF. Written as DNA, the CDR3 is TGCAGTGCTAGTAGGGTACAAGAGACCCAGTACTTC.

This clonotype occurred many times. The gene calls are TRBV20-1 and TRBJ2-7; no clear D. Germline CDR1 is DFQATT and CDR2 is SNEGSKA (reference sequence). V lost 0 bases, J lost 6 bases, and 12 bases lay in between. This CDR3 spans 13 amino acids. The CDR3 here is CSARDGSLVEQYF. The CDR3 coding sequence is TGCAGTGCTAGAGATGGCTCCCTCGTCGAGCAGTACTTC.

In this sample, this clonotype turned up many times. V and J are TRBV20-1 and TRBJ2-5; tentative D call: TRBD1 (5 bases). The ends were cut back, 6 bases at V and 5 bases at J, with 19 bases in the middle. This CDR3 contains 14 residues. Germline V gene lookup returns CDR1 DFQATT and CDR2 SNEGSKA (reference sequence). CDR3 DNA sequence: TGCAGTGCGGCTCCGGACAACAACCGGGAGACCCAGTACTTC. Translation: CSAAPDNNRETQYF.

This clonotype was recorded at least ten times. The CDR3 coding sequence is TGTGCCAGCAGCCGGGGACAGGCAAATGGAAACACCATATATTTT. Its protein product is CASSRGQANGNTIYF. The gene calls are TRBV7-9 and TRBJ1-3, with 8 bases that match TRBD1. The CDR3 extends over 15 amino acids. J was trimmed by 3 bases and V by 5 bases; bases with no gene match: 6. Germline V gene sequence: CDR1 SEHNR, CDR2 FQNEAQ (reference sequence).

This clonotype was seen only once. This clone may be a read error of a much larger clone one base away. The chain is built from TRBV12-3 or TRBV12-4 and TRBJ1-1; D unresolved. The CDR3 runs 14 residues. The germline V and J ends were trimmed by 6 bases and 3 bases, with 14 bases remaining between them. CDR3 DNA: TGTGCCAGCAGGCTACGTGAGAGTTACACTGAAGCTTTCTTT. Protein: CASRLRESYTEAFF.

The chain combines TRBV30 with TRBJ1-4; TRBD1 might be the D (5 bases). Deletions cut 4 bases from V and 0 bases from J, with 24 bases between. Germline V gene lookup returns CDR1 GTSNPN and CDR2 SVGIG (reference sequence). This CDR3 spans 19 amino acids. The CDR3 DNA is TGTGCCTGGATCTCATACGGGACGGCTTATAATGCAACTAATGAAAAACTGTTTTTT. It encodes CAWISYGTAYNATNEKLFF.

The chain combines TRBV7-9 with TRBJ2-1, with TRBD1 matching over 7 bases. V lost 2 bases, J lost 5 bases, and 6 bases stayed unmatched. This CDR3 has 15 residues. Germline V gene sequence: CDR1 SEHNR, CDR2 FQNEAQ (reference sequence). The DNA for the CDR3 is TGTGCCAGCAGCTTAAGGCAGGGGGATCACAATGAGCAGTTCTTC. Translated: CASSLRQGDHNEQFF.